This TCR beta chain derives from a study of cytomegalovirus exposure and HLA in healthy donors. Points from the study as a whole: At a 0.05 false discovery rate, a later analysis found some 18,000 TCR beta sequences to be associated with HLA alleles. Later analysis associated a missense DCLRE1C variant with TCR beta V- and J-gene trimming.

The CDR3 sequence is 15 residues long. Germline assignment: CDR1 MGHRA and CDR2 YSYEKL. The V end was cut by 5 bases, the J end by 6 bases, with 20 bases between. This PCR relied on a set of 60 Vbeta primers and 13 Jbeta primers. Profiling relied on immunoSEQ multiplex PCR, and the TCRdb table lists in-frame clones only, not all of them. The table has 60,000 to 95,000 clones, approximately 80% seen once. As for this clone: The antigen remains undetermined.

V gene TRBV4-1 combines with J gene TRBJ2-7, with D tentatively TRBD2 (8 bases). This TCR was sampled from a man between 65 and 85 years old in good health and CMV-seropositive. Sample: PBMCs. The CDR3 spells CASSSPGRGRPEQYF. The DNA of the CDR3 is TGCGCCAGCAGCTCACCCGGGAGGGGGCGACCCGAGCAGTACTTC.